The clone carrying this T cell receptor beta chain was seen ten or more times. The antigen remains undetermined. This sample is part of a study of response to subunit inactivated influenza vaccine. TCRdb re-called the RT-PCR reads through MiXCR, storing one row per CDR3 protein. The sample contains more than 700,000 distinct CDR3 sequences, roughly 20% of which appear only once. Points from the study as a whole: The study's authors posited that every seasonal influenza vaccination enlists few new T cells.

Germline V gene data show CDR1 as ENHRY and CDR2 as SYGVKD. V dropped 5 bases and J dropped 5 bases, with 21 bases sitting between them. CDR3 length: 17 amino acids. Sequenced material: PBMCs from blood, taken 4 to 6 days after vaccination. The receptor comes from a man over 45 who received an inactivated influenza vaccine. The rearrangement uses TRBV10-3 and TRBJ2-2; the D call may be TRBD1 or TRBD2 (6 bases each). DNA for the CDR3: TGTGCCATCAGTTCTACTTCCGGGGGACATCAGACCGGGGAGCTGTTTTTT. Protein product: CAISSTSGGHQTGELFF.